This T cell receptor (beta chain) appears in the sequencing data of a study of cytomegalovirus exposure and HLA in healthy donors. Study overall: Around 86 million unique TCRs, all from HLA-typed donors, were included in an early release of the data.

The PCR was carried out with 60 Vbeta primers and 13 Jbeta primers. Profiled with immunoSEQ multiplex PCR; TCRdb holds only in-frame clones, not every one. The data show over 110,000 clones, 79% seen once. The CDR3 sequence is 16 residues long. CDR1 is SGHNT, CDR2 YENEEA, per germline. V lost 1 base and J 0 bases, leaving 10 bases between the germline ends. This sequence was found in a female donor in good health and CMV-seronegative. Input material: PBMCs. The chain is built from TRBV11-3 and TRBJ1-3; possibly TRBD1 for D (5 bases). The CDR3 coding sequence is TGTGCCAGCAGCTTAGGGCTGGACAACTCTGGAAACACCATATATTTT. Translation: CASSLGLDNSGNTIYF.